The source of this TCR beta chain is a study of blood T cell repertoires in COVID-19. The protocol was immunoSEQ multiplex PCR, while the TCRdb copy is restricted to in-frame clones and leaves out a portion. The sample shows around 26,000 clones, under 80% of them seen only once. The material sequenced was peripheral blood. This receptor was taken from a man aged 70-80 years with acute or convalescent COVID-19.

The CDR3 protein is CASSLALLAGVADTQYF. As DNA, the CDR3 is TGTGCCAGCAGCCTTGCGCTACTAGCGGGAGTAGCAGATACGCAGTATTTT. The chain recombines TRBV3-1 (or the pseudogene TRBV3-2) with TRBJ2-3, with TRBD2 matching over 11 bases. This CDR3 is built from 17 residues. The germline V gene encodes CDR1 LGHDT and CDR2 YNNKEL (reference sequence). V was clipped by 4 bases and J by 4 bases; unmatched bases: 10.